This T cell receptor (beta chain) was identified during a study of shared clonotypes between healthy human individuals. Losses at the gene ends were 3 bases for V and 6 bases for J; bases not matched to a gene: 5. CDR1 is SGHTA, CDR2 FQGNSA, per germline. CDR3 length equals 14 residues. Details on this clone: Antigen unknown.

Study-level points and caveats: The study sampled only blood, and tissue repertoires likely differ. In general, naive subsets displayed greater estimated richness than memory subsets did.

Using immunoSEQ multiplex PCR, the repertoire was profiled, and TCRdb retains in-frame clones only, with some absent. The table records 730,000 or so clones, around 72% of them present only once. The receptor's source is a woman aged 25 to 39 in good health. What was sequenced was memory CD4+ T cells sorted from blood. Indicated subset: CD45RA-negative fraction. The V and J genes are TRBV7-2 and TRBJ1-1, with 9 bases matching TRBD1. CDR3 in amino acids: CASSFTGGAAEAFF. CDR3 sequence (DNA): TGTGCCAGCAGCTTCACAGGGGGCGCCGCTGAAGCTTTCTTT.